This T cell receptor (beta chain) was obtained from a study of blood T cells in healthy people across ages. In terms of origin and age, donors were healthy Caucasian individuals from Russia aged roughly 6 to 95. Through a sample-barcoded 5' primer and a J-beta primer mix, a second PCR was run for roughly 7 to 11 cycles. Each sample yielded at least 2.5 million CDR3-containing paired-end reads. TCRdb fed the 5' RACE reads into MiXCR, producing one record per CDR3 protein. Of fewer than 750,000 distinct CDR3 sequences listed, roughly 48% are singletons. For this clonotype: Its antigen remains unknown. This may arise from a read error, as a much more abundant clone is one base away.

Study-wide points: What prevented conclusive comparison of naive and antigen-experienced cells was that PBMCs were unsorted.

The CDR3 totals 13 residues. Deletions cut 0 bases from V and 5 bases from J, with 8 bases between. Germline V lookup: CDR1 SGHNT, CDR2 YYREEE (reference sequence). The chain combines TRBV5-4 with TRBJ2-5; D is perhaps TRBD1 (5 bases). The clonotype originates from an elderly man in good health. Sequencing input: blood. This CDR3 reads CASSLDRSETQYF. DNA of the CDR3: TGTGCCAGCAGCTTGGACAGGTCGGAGACCCAGTACTTC.